The entry that follows covers one TCR beta chain sequence. Its specificity is unknown. These data are taken from a study of cytomegalovirus exposure and HLA in healthy donors. The study, taken as a whole, reports: Association of some 18,000 TCR beta sequences with HLA alleles was found at 0.05 false discovery rate in a later analysis. Relative to equally common others, HLA-associated TCR beta chains showed greater clonal expansion in a later analysis. CMV serostatus was the only recorded immune exposure for donors. Prediction of most subjects' HLA-A and HLA-B alleles by TCR beta sequences was reportedly accurate.

The PCR used 60 Vbeta and 13 Jbeta primers. TCRdb's copy holds only in-frame clones and misses some; the assay was immunoSEQ multiplex PCR. Of some 110,000 clones listed, around 75% were seen once; the top ten hold 1.5% to 2%. Sequenced sample: PBMCs. The sequence was obtained from a woman in her late teens or twenties in good health and CMV-seronegative.

The CDR3 DNA sequence: TGTGCCAGCGGGACTGGGAGCTCCTACGAGCAGTACTTC. It yields the protein CASGTGSSYEQYF. This chain joins TRBV11-1 and TRBJ2-7; D might be TRBD2 (6 bases). The CDR3 covers 13 residues. Per germline, CDR1 SGHAT and CDR2 FQDESV (reference sequence). Between the trimmed V and J ends, which lost 8 bases and 0 bases, there was a span of 11 bases.